This entry concerns a single T cell receptor (beta chain). V shed 10 bases, J shed 9 bases, and the junction held 11 bases outside the gene matches. Germline lookup yields CDR1 MDHEN and CDR2 SYDVKM. The CDR3 extends over 14 amino acids. The sample belongs to a study of CD4 T cells in relation to SARS-CoV-2 and coronaviruses. Clones were read by immunoSEQ multiplex PCR, and TCRdb kept only the in-frame ones, dropping some. The sample includes 37,000 or so clones, roughly 88% of them seen just once. This chain uses TRBV28 with TRBJ2-1; 11 bases line up with TRBD2. Specimen: memory CD4+ T cells from PBMCs. The receptor's source is an adult with COVID-19. CDR3 DNA: TGTGCCACCATCCGGGGTACTAGCGGGAGTGAGCAGTTCTTC. Translation gives CATIRGTSGSEQFF. Based on the CDR3 plus reference TRBV28 and TRBJ2-1, the full variable domain is DVKVTQSSRYLVKRTGEKVFLECVQDMDHENMFWYRQDPGLGLRLIYFSYDVKMKEKGDIPEGYSVSREKKERFSLILESASTNQTSMYLCATIRGTSGSEQFFGPGTRLTVL.